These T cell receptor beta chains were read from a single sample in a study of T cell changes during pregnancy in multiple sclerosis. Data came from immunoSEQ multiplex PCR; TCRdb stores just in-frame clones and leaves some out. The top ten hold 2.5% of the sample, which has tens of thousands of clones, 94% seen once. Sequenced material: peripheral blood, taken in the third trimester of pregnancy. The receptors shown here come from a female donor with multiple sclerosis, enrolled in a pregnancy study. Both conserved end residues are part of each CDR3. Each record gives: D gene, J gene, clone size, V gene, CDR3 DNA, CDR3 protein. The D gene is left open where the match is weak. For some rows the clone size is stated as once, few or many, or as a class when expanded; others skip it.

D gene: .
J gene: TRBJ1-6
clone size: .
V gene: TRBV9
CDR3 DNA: TGTGCCAGCAGCCCCAGACAGGCTAATTCACCCCTCCACTTT
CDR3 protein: CASSPRQANSPLHF

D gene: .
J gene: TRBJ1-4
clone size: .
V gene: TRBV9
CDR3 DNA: TGTGCCAGCAGCGTAGCGAGTGTGAATGAAAAACTGTTTTTT
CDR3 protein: CASSVASVNEKLFF

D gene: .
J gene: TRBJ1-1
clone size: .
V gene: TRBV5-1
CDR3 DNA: TGCGCCAGCAGCGGGGGCACGGGGAACACTGAAGCTTTCTTT
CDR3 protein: CASSGGTGNTEAFF

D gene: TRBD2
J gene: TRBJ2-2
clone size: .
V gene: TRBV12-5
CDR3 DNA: TGTGCTAGTGGTTTTCAACTAGCGGGGGGCAAAAACACCGGGGAGCTGTTTTTT
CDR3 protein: CASGFQLAGGKNTGELFF

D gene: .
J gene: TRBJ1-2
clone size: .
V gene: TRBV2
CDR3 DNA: TGTGCCAGCAGTGAAGCCCCGGGAAACTATGGCTACACCTTC
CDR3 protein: CASSEAPGNYGYTF

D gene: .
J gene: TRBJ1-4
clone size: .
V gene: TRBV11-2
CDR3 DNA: TGTGCCAGCACCCCACAGACGACGGTCGGAAAACTGTTTTTT
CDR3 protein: CASTPQTTVGKLFF

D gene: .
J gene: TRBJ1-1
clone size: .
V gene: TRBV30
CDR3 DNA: TGTGCCTGGAGTGCCAGGGGCACTGAAGCTTTCTTT
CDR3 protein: CAWSARGTEAFF

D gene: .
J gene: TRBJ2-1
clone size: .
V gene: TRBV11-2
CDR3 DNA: TGTGCCAGCAGCTTAGAGGGCAGCTCCTACAATGAGCAGTTCTTC
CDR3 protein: CASSLEGSSYNEQFF

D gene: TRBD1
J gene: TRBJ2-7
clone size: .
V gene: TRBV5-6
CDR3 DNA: TGTGCCAGCAGGCAGGACAGGGAAGAGTACTTC
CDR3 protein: CASRQDREEYF

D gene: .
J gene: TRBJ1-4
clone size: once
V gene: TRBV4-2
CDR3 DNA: TGTGCCAGCAGCCAAGTAAGGACAGACAATAATGAAAAACTGTTTTTT
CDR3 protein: CASSQVRTDNNEKLFF

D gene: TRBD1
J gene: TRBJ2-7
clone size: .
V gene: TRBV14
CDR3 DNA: TGTGCCAGCAGCCAAACAGGGGGAAATTCAGGGGAGCAGTACTTC
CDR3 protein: CASSQTGGNSGEQYF

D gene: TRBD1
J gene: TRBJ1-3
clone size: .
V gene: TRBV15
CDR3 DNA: TGTGCCACCAGCGGGACAGGGTCTGGAAACACCATATATTTT
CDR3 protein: CATSGTGSGNTIYF

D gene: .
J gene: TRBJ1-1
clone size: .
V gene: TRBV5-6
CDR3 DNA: TGTGCCAGCAGCGCGGGGGAGGGGGGCACTGAAGCTTTCTTT
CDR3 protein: CASSAGEGGTEAFF

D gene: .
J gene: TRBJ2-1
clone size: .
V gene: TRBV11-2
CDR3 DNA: TGTGCCAGCAGCTTGGCGGGGACTTGGCAGATCTTC
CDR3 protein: CASSLAGTWQIF

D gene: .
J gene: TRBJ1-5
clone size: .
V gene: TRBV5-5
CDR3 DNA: TGTGCCAGCAGCCCAGGGATCATGGCCCATCAGCCCCAGCATTTT
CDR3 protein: CASSPGIMAHQPQHF

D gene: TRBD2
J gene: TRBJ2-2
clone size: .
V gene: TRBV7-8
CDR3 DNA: TGTGCCAGCACAGCTAGCGGGGGGTTCACCGGGGAGCTGTTTTTT
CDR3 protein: CASTASGGFTGELFF

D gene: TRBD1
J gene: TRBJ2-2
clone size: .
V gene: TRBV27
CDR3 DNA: TGTGCCAGCAGTACTCGGACAGGGAACACCGGGGAGCTGTTTTTT
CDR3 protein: CASSTRTGNTGELFF

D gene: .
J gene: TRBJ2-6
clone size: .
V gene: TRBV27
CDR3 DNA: TGTGCCAGCAGTCAGCTACAGGTCTCTGGGGCCAACGTCCTGACTTTC
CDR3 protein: CASSQLQVSGANVLTF

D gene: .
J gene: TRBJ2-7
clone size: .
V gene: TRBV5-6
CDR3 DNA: TGTGCCAGCAGCCGGGGGACCTACGAGCAGTACTTC
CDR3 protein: CASSRGTYEQYF

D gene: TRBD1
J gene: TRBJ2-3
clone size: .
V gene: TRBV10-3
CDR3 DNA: TGTGCCATCAGTCAAAAGACAGGGGAAGATACGCAGTATTTT
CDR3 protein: CAISQKTGEDTQYF

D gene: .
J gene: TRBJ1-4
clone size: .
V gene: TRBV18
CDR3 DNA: TGTGCCAGCTCACCAAGCTCAACTAATGAAAAACTGTTTTTT
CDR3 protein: CASSPSSTNEKLFF

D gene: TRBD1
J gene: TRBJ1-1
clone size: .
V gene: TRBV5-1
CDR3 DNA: TGCGCCAGCAGCTTTGGTACAGGGGAGAACACTGAAGCTTTCTTT
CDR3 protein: CASSFGTGENTEAFF

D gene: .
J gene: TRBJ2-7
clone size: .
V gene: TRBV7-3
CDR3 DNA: TGTGCCAGCAGCTTAGCGGCAACTTTCGAGCAGTACTTC
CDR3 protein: CASSLAATFEQYF

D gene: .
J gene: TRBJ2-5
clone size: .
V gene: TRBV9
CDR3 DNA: TGTGCCAGCAGCGTAGGGGGGCCGGGAGAGACCCAGTACTTC
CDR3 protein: CASSVGGPGETQYF

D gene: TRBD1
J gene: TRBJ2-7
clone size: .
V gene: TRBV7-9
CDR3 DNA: TGTGCCAGCAGCGCCGACAGGGCGTACGAGCAGTACTTC
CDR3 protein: CASSADRAYEQYF

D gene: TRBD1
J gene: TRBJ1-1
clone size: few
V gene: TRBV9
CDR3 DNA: TGTGCCAGCAGCGCAGGGGGCACTGAAGCTTTCTTT
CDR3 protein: CASSAGGTEAFF

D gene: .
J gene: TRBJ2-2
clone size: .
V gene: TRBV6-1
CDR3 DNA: TGTGCCAGCAGTGCAAGCAGGGGGGCCGGGGAGCTGTTTTTT
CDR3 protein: CASSASRGAGELFF

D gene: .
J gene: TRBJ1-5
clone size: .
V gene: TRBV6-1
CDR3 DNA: TGTGCCAGGTCAAATCAGCCCCAGCATTTT
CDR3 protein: CARSNQPQHF

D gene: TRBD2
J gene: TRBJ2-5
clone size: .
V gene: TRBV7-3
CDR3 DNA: TGTGCCAGCAGCCCTCGACTAGCGGGGGGTCTCCAAGAGACCCAGTACTTC
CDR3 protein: CASSPRLAGGLQETQYF

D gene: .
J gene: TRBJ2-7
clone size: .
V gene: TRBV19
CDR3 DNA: TGTGCCAGTAGTATAATCGGACGGGGATCCTACGAGCAGTACTTC
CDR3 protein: CASSIIGRGSYEQYF

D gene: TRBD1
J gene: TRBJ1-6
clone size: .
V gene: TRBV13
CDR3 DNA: TGTGCCAGCTTACGGACAGGTTCCCGAAATTCACCCCTCCACTTT
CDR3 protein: CASLRTGSRNSPLHF

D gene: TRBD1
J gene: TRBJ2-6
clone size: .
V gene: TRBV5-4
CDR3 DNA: TGTGCCAGCAGCACAGGGGGCCCTCCTACTGGGGCCAACGTCCTGACTTTC
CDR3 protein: CASSTGGPPTGANVLTF

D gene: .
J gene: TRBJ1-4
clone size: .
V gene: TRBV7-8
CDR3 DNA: TGTGCCAGCAGCTTATACTTTGAAAAACTGTTTTTT
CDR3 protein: CASSLYFEKLFF

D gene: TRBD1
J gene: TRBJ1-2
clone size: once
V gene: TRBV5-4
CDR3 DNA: TGTGCCAGCAGCTTAGGGACAGGGACTTATGGCTACACCTTC
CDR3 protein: CASSLGTGTYGYTF

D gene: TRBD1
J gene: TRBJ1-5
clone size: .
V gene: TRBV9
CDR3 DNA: TGTGCCAGCAGCGTCGGGACAGGGGGCAATCAGCCCCAGCATTTT
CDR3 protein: CASSVGTGGNQPQHF

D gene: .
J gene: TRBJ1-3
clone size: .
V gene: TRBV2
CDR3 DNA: TGTGCCAGCAGTGAAGAGCAGGGGCTCCTTATAGGAAACACCATATATTTT
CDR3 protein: CASSEEQGLLIGNTIYF

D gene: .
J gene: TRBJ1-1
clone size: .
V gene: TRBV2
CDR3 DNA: TGTGCCAGCAGTCCGGCAGGGGAACGGAACACTGAAGCTTTCTTT
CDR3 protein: CASSPAGERNTEAFF

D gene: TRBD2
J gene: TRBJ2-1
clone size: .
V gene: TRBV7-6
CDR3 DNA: TGTGCCAGCAGCTTAGGAGCTAGCGGGAGCTCCTACAATGAGCAGTTCTTC
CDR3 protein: CASSLGASGSSYNEQFF

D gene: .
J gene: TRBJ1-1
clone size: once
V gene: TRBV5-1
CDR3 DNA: TGCGCCAGCAGCCCCCTCAGGGCAGTCAACACTGAAGCTTTCTTT
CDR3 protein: CASSPLRAVNTEAFF

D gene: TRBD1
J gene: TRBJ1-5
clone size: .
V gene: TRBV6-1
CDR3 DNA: TGTGCCAGCAGCAGGGGGCGAAATGGCAATCAGCCCCAGCATTTT
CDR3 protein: CASSRGRNGNQPQHF

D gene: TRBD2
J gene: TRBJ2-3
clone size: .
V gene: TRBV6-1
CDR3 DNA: TGTGCCAGCAGTGAGTCCAGGGGACTAGCGGGGGGGCCCGCAGATACGCAGTATTTT
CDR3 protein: CASSESRGLAGGPADTQYF